Presented here are 15 T cell receptor beta chains from one specimen sequenced in a study of T cells after yellow fever vaccination. TCRdb reprocessed the 5' RACE reads with MiXCR, giving one entry per CDR3 protein. The data show roughly 50,000 distinct CDR3 sequences, with around 7% seen just once and 28% held by the top ten. The sample here was CD8+ T cells sorted from PBMCs, taken around 15 days after the first yellow fever vaccination. The source of these receptors is a young man who received the YFV17D yellow fever vaccine.

At least ten counts were recorded for this clonotype. The V call is TRBV4-1, the J call TRBJ2-1; 12 bases match TRBD2. This CDR3 spans 21 amino acids. Unmatched junction bases numbered 12, after V lost 0 bases and J lost 0 bases. CDR1 and CDR2 from the germline V gene are MGHRA and YSYEKL. CDR3 coding DNA: TGCGCCAGCAGCCAAGAAGACCTAGCGGGGGGGCCAGTTACCTCCTACAATGAGCAGTTCTTC. Translated, it gives CASSQEDLAGGPVTSYNEQFF.

The rearrangement joins TRBV4-1 to TRBJ1-1, with D unclear. The CDR3 spans 15 residues. The germline V gene encodes CDR1 MGHRA and CDR2 YSYEKL. V shed 3 bases and J shed 4 bases, with 15 bases lying between them. The chain's CDR3 is CASSQAGHLRTEAFF. The CDR3 nucleotides read TGCGCCAGCAGCCAGGCTGGGCATCTCCGCACTGAAGCTTTCTTT.

The chain employs TRBV18 and TRBJ2-7; possibly TRBD1 for D (5 bases). Germline-derived CDR1 and CDR2 are KGHSH and LQKENI. V was clipped by 0 bases and J by 5 bases, with 11 bases between them. This CDR3 spans 14 amino acids. The CDR3 loop reads CASSPPTALDEQYF. The CDR3 region has the DNA TGTGCCAGCTCACCACCGACAGCCCTAGACGAGCAGTACTTC.

There are many counts of this clonotype. The gene calls are TRBV5-6 and TRBJ2-7, with unresolved D. Deletions cut 0 bases from V and 2 bases from J, with 9 bases between. The germline gives CDR1 SGHDT, CDR2 YYEEEE. The length of the CDR3 is 14 residues. The CDR3 DNA sequence: TGTGCCAGCAGCTTGGCCGGAAACCCCTACGAGCAGTACTTC. Its protein is CASSLAGNPYEQYF.

V and J are TRBV4-3 and TRBJ2-3; tentative D call: TRBD1 (6 bases). Trimming pared 3 bases from V and 3 bases from J, leaving 13 bases between. Germline V gives CDR1 LGHNA, CDR2 YSLEER. This CDR3 has 15 residues. In DNA form, the CDR3 reads TGCGCCAGCAGCCACGGAACGACAGGAACAGATACGCAGTATTTT. It specifies CASSHGTTGTDTQYF.

This clonotype appeared many times. This sequence joins TRBV7-2 and TRBJ1-2, with D tentatively TRBD1 (5 bases). CDR1 is SGHTA and CDR2 is FQGNSA in the germline V gene. This CDR3 is 16 amino acids long. Trimming removed 0 bases from V and 4 bases from J, with 15 bases in between. The CDR3 sequence: CASSLAQLGGGYGYTF. The CDR3, as DNA: TGTGCCAGCAGCTTAGCGCAGCTGGGGGGGGGCTATGGCTACACCTTC.

This clonotype was recorded many times. The CDR3 DNA sequence: TGTGCCAGCAGCTTGGGGCCTCGCGAGTACAATGAGCAGTTCTTC. It codes for CASSLGPREYNEQFF. The gene calls are TRBV11-2 and TRBJ2-1, with a tentative D call TRBD1 (5 bases). This CDR3 is built from 15 residues. The germline gives CDR1 SGHAT, CDR2 FQNNGV. Trimming left V 3 bases short and J 4 bases short, with 13 bases between.

The chain links TRBV19 to TRBJ2-6; TRBD2 is a possible D gene (5 bases). Germline V lookup: CDR1 LNHDA, CDR2 SQIVND (reference sequence). V lost 5 bases and J 0 bases, leaving 11 bases between the germline ends. The CDR3 consists of 16 residues. The CDR3 DNA sequence: TGTGCCAGTAGTCCCAGAGGGATCTCTGGGGCCAACGTCCTGACTTTC. Encoded protein: CASSPRGISGANVLTF.

A note on this clonotype: A read error is possible here, since a much larger clone lies one base away. V is TRBV7-9 and J is TRBJ2-5; 7 bases fit TRBD1. The CDR3 is 16 amino acids. The germline CDR1 and CDR2 sequences are SEHNR and FQNEAQ (reference sequence). The CDR3: CATSADRVGDEETQYF. CDR3 coding DNA: TGTGCCACCAGCGCAGACAGGGTAGGCGACGAGGAGACCCAGTACTTC.

This clonotype showed up many times. V is TRBV4-3 and J is TRBJ2-1, with D possibly called TRBD1 or TRBD2 (5 bases each). The CDR3 has 16 amino acids. V was pared by 3 bases and J by 6 bases, with 18 bases between. Germline loops: CDR1 LGHNA, CDR2 YSLEER. CDR3: CASSHVQGEVFNEQFF. The DNA for the CDR3 is TGCGCCAGCAGCCACGTCCAGGGAGAGGTTTTCAATGAGCAGTTCTTC.

This clonotype was observed many times. The CDR3 DNA reads as TGTGCCATCAGCGACCCCACAGATACGCAGTATTTT. Residues: CAISDPTDTQYF. The chain combines TRBV10-3 with TRBJ2-3, with unresolved D. The V end lost 6 bases, the J end lost 2 bases, and 6 bases lay between the germline ends. This CDR3 has 12 amino acids. Germline-derived CDR1 and CDR2 are ENHRY and SYGVKD.

This clonotype was seen repeatedly, ten times or more. The chain couples TRBV29-1 to TRBJ2-5; D remains unclear. The CDR3 covers 15 residues. Trimming left V 1 base short and J 1 base short, with 13 bases between. Per the germline V gene, CDR1 is SQVTM and CDR2 is ANQGSEA. The CDR3 DNA reads TGCAGCGTTGAAGGAGGCTGGGCCCCCCAAGAGACCCAGTACTTC. Amino acids: CSVEGGWAPQETQYF. Supplemented by reference TRBV29-1 and TRBJ2-5, the full variable domain reads SAVISQKPSRDICQRGTSLTIQCQVDSQVTMMFWYRQQPGQSLTLIATANQGSEATYESGFVIDKFPISRPNLTFSTLTVSNMSPEDSSIYLCSVEGGWAPQETQYFGPGTRLLVL.

This clonotype was recorded many times. This rearrangement joins TRBV20-1 to TRBJ1-2; a possible D gene is TRBD1 (5 bases). CDR1 and CDR2 from the germline V gene are DFQATT and SNEGSKA (reference sequence). This CDR3 contains 15 residues. The V end was cut by 6 bases, the J end by 3 bases, with 20 bases between. The CDR3 reads CSAQERGPLDYGYTF. The CDR3 nucleotides are TGCAGTGCCCAGGAGAGGGGCCCCCTGGACTATGGCTACACCTTC.

The sample holds many counts of this clonotype. The V and J genes are TRBV6-1 and TRBJ1-6; 7 nucleotides line up with TRBD1. There are 15 residues in the CDR3. CDR1 and CDR2 (germline): MNHNS, SASEGT. Germline trimming cut 4 bases from V and 7 bases from J; bases unmatched to any gene: 7. Here the CDR3 reads CASSGETGWNSPLHF. For the CDR3, the DNA is TGTGCCAGCAGTGGGGAGACAGGGTGGAATTCACCCCTCCACTTT.

This clonotype appeared many times. The chain uses TRBV4-1 and TRBJ1-4; D gene unclear. The length of the CDR3 is 16 residues. Trimming stripped 0 bases from V and 7 bases from J, with 15 bases between. CDR1 and CDR2 from the germline V gene are MGHRA and YSYEKL. CDR3 nucleotides: TGCGCCAGCAGCCAAGATGTCGGCCTAGGGAGTGAAAAACTGTTTTTT. It codes for CASSQDVGLGSEKLFF.